This T cell receptor beta chain is from a study of cytomegalovirus exposure and HLA in healthy donors. This PCR relied on a set of 60 Vbeta primers and 13 Jbeta primers. Some clones are missing from TCRdb's copy, which holds only in-frame ones; the method was immunoSEQ multiplex PCR. The profile shows 150,000 to 200,000 clones, approximately 82% of them singletons. This clone was seen more than once but under ten times. V was clipped by 4 bases and J by 5 bases, with 15 bases between them. The CDR3 contains 14 residues. Germline-derived CDR1 and CDR2 are SGDLS and YYNGEE. The receptor was isolated from a woman in her thirties or forties in good health and CMV-seropositive. What was sequenced was PBMCs. This chain joins TRBV9 and TRBJ2-5; D is undetermined. The CDR3 DNA is TGTGCCAGCAGCACCCGCCCAAGTCGGGAGACCCAGTACTTC. It yields the protein CASSTRPSRETQYF.